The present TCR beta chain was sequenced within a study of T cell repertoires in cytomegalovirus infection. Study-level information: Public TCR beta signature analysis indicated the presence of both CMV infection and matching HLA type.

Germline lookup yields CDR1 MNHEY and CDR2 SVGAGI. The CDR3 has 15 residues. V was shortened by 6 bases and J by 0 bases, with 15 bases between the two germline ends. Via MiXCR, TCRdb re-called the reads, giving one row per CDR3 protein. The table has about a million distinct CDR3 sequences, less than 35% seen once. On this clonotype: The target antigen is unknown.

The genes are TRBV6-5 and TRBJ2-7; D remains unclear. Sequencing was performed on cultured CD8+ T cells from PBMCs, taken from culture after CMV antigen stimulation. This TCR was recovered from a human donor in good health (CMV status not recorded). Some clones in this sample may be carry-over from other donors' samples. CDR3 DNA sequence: TGTGCCAGCAGCCAAGGGCCAGGTGCCTCCTACGAGCAGTACGTC. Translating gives CASSQGPGASYEQYV.